This passage covers 13 T cell receptor beta chains from one sample sequenced in a study of blood T cell repertoires in COVID-19. Repertoires were generated with immunoSEQ multiplex PCR, while TCRdb's copy carries only in-frame clones and drops some. The sample consists of 65,000 to 75,000 clones, around 75% of them appearing once. Sequenced input: peripheral blood. The receptors were sampled from an older man with acute or convalescent COVID-19.

The chain joins TRBV19 to TRBJ1-1; the D gene is possibly TRBD1 (6 bases). This CDR3 comprises 12 residues. V lost 1 base and J 7 bases, leaving 7 bases between the germline ends. Per germline, CDR1 LNHDA and CDR2 SQIVND (reference sequence). CDR3 protein: CASSIGTVEAFF. The CDR3 bases are TGTGCCAGTAGTATAGGGACAGTTGAAGCTTTCTTT.

This clone was observed a few times. V and J are TRBV7-9 and TRBJ1-2; D is ambiguous. The CDR3 runs 13 residues. V was cut by 3 bases and J by 4 bases, with 9 bases left in between. The germline CDR1 and CDR2 sequences are SEHNR and FQNEAQ (reference sequence). The CDR3 sequence is CASSFGRGYGYTF. The DNA of the CDR3 is TGTGCCAGCAGCTTCGGCCGAGGCTATGGCTACACCTTC.

The V and J genes are TRBV18 and TRBJ2-7; possible D gene TRBD1, 6 bases. Germline-derived CDR1 and CDR2 are KGHSH and LQKENI. There are 15 residues in the CDR3. Trimming cost V 6 bases and J 2 bases, with 17 bases left between them. The chain's CDR3 is CASSLRDKGPYEQYF. DNA for the CDR3: TGTGCCAGCTCTCTCCGGGACAAGGGCCCCTACGAGCAGTACTTC.

This clone was seen a few times. The chain's CDR3 is CASSVGTSGYTDTQYF. The CDR3 DNA sequence: TGTGCCAGCAGCGTAGGGACTAGCGGGTACACAGATACGCAGTATTTT. V usage is TRBV9 and J usage is TRBJ2-3, with 11 bases aligning to TRBD2. V was pared by 0 bases and J by 2 bases, with 2 bases of the junction left unmatched. Germline CDR1 reads SGDLS; CDR2 reads YYNGEE. The CDR3 has 16 residues.

This sequence joins TRBV5-8 and TRBJ1-5, with D unresolved. There are 13 residues in the CDR3. Trimming removed 3 bases from V and 5 bases from J, with 9 bases in between. The germline V gene encodes CDR1 SGHTS and CDR2 YDEGEE. The CDR3 is CASSYGFDQPQHF. CDR3 DNA sequence: TGTGCCAGCAGCTACGGGTTCGATCAGCCCCAGCATTTT.

This chain connects TRBV14 to TRBJ2-4, with TRBD1 matching 7 bases. The J segment lost 1 base and the V segment lost 3 bases, leaving 9 bases of the junction unmatched. In germline, CDR1 is SGHDN, CDR2 FVKESK. The CDR3 extends over 17 amino acids. The CDR3 is CASSQWTTGDAKNIQYF. The CDR3 nucleotides read TGTGCCAGCAGCCAGTGGACCACAGGGGATGCCAAAAACATTCAGTACTTC.

This chain links TRBV10-1 with TRBJ2-1, with D possibly matching TRBD1 (5 bases). With 0 bases removed from V and 4 bases from J, the gap between germline ends came to 13 bases. The CDR3 covers 16 residues. Germline V gives CDR1 WNHNN, CDR2 SYGVQD (reference sequence). The CDR3 DNA reads as TGCGCCAGCAGTGAGTCGATTTGGGGCGGATACAATGAGCAGTTCTTC. This gives the protein CASSESIWGGYNEQFF.

This chain connects TRBV10-3 to TRBJ1-4; 10 bases align to TRBD1. CDR3 length equals 15 residues. V lost 3 bases to trimming and J lost 8 bases; unmatched junction nucleotides: 6. The germline gives CDR1 ENHRY, CDR2 SYGVKD. For the CDR3, the DNA is TGTGCCATCAGTGATTCGGTGGACAGGGGGGAAAAACTGTTTTTT. This codes for CAISDSVDRGEKLFF.

The chain is built from TRBV28 and TRBJ1-2; no clear D. Trimming took 5 bases from V and 8 from J, leaving 21 bases between them. Germline loops: CDR1 MDHEN, CDR2 SYDVKM. This CDR3 contains 15 residues. The CDR3 here is CASSPPRAPPWGYTF. CDR3 nucleotide sequence: TGTGCCAGCAGTCCTCCCCGCGCTCCGCCTTGGGGCTACACCTTC.

This chain links TRBV10-3 with TRBJ2-7, with 11 bases identical to TRBD2. The V gene's germline CDR1 is ENHRY and CDR2 SYGVKD. This CDR3 is 14 amino acids long. Trimming at V came to 6 bases and at J to 4 bases, leaving 5 bases not matched to a gene. CDR3 DNA sequence: TGTGCCATCAGGACGACTAGCGGGGCATACGAGCAGTACTTC. Protein product: CAIRTTSGAYEQYF.

This clone was seen a few times. CDR3 sequence (DNA): TGTGCCAGCCGTGCCGAGGGAATGACTGAAGCTTTCTTT. It translates to CASRAEGMTEAFF. The chain employs TRBV6-4 and TRBJ1-1; D remains ambiguous. This CDR3 is 13 amino acids long. Germline V gives CDR1 MRHNA, CDR2 SNTAGT. Between the trimmed V and J ends, which lost 8 bases and 5 bases, there was a span of 15 bases.

This clone was picked up one time. The V and J genes are TRBV15 and TRBJ2-7; 8 bases line up with TRBD2. In germline, CDR1 is LNHNV, CDR2 YYDKDF (reference sequence). V lost 4 bases and J lost 2; bases outside the gene matches: 13. CDR3 size: 17 residues. This chain's CDR3 is CATSNARSGRGTYEQYF. The CDR3 coding sequence is TGTGCCACCAGCAATGCGAGGAGCGGGAGAGGAACCTACGAGCAGTACTTC.

This chain uses TRBV1 with TRBJ2-2; the D call TRBD2 from the table was never checked on the DNA. TRBV1 is flagged as a pseudogene. This CDR3 spans 15 amino acids. CDR3 bases: TGCACCAGCAAGGGAGGGGGAGGAGTACACCGGGGAGCTGTTTTT. Its translation is CTSKGGGGVHRGAVF.